The 24 T cell receptor beta chains presented below share a single source sample, sequenced in a study of cytomegalovirus exposure and HLA in healthy donors. Both 60 Vbeta primers and 13 Jbeta primers went into the PCR. The assay was immunoSEQ multiplex PCR, and TCRdb's table has in-frame clones only and misses some. The table has 100,000 to 150,000 clones, 83% seen once. Sequencing was done on a sample of PBMCs. These receptors were taken from a man aged 18-30 years in good health and CMV-seropositive.

This sequence joins TRBV5-6 and TRBJ2-7, with D perhaps TRBD1 (6 bases). Looked up from germline, CDR1 is SGHDT and CDR2 is YYEEEE. The CDR3 runs to 11 residues. Deletions cut 0 bases from V and 11 bases from J, with 9 bases between. CDR3 sequence: CASSLDSGEYF. The CDR3 DNA reads as TGTGCCAGCAGCTTGGATTCAGGGGAGTACTTC. The full variable domain, its missing parts supplied by reference TRBV5-6 and TRBJ2-7, is DAGVTQSPTHLIKTRGQQVTLRCSPKSGHDTVSWYQQALGQGPQFIFQYYEEEERQRGNFPDRFSGHQFPNYSSELNVNALLLGDSALYLCASSLDSGEYFGPGTRLTVT.

The rearrangement joins TRBV6-5 to TRBJ2-7; D is perhaps TRBD1 (6 bases). Trimming shortened V by 4 bases and J by 4 bases, and 14 bases separated the two germline ends. This CDR3 has 14 residues. CDR1 and CDR2 (germline): MNHEY, SVGAGI. Here the CDR3 reads CASSFKGGGYEQYF. The CDR3 DNA reads as TGTGCCAGCAGTTTCAAAGGGGGTGGATACGAGCAGTACTTC.

This chain joins TRBV30 and TRBJ2-1; D gene unclear. Germline CDR1 and CDR2: GTSNPN and SVGIG (reference sequence). V lost 7 bases and J 6 bases, leaving 10 bases between the germline ends. This CDR3 has 11 amino acids. CDR3 amino acids: CASQIGNEQFF. The DNA of the CDR3 is TGTGCCTCCCAGATTGGCAATGAGCAGTTCTTC.

The chain uses TRBV29-1 and TRBJ2-2; 8 bases line up with TRBD1. Unmatched junction bases numbered 8, after V lost 7 bases and J lost 4 bases. The CDR3 is 14 residues long. Germline V gives CDR1 SQVTM, CDR2 ANQGSEA. CDR3 region: CSAHTGGLTGELFF. Written as DNA, the CDR3 is TGCAGCGCCCACACAGGGGGTCTCACCGGGGAGCTGTTTTTT.

This clone appeared once. The CDR3 region is CASNPGGTLTGEQYF. As DNA, the CDR3 is TGTGCCAGTAACCCGGGTGGGACTTTAACGGGCGAGCAGTACTTC. The chain couples TRBV19 to TRBJ2-7, with D tentatively TRBD2 (6 bases). Germline values: CDR1 LNHDA, CDR2 SQIVND (reference sequence). With 7 bases removed from V and 6 bases from J, the gap between germline ends came to 22 bases. The CDR3 sequence is 15 residues long.

This chain links TRBV9 with TRBJ1-1; 7 bases agree with TRBD1. V was clipped by 0 bases and J by 6 bases; unmatched bases: 11. This CDR3 contains 16 residues. From germline, CDR1 is SGDLS and CDR2 YYNGEE. The CDR3 here is CASSVGGTAIRPEAFF. The CDR3 region has the DNA TGTGCCAGCAGCGTAGGCGGGACAGCCATCCGTCCTGAAGCTTTCTTT.

The gene calls are TRBV28 and TRBJ1-1; 10 nucleotides match TRBD1. The J segment lost 4 bases and the V segment lost 6 bases, leaving 8 bases of the junction unmatched. Germline CDR1 MDHEN, CDR2 SYDVKM. The CDR3 runs to 15 residues. The chain's CDR3 is CASSPGQGGSTEAFF. DNA of the CDR3: TGTGCCAGCAGCCCAGGACAGGGGGGTAGCACTGAAGCTTTCTTT.

The rearrangement uses TRBV7-9 and TRBJ1-2; TRBD1 might be the D (6 bases). Germline assignment: CDR1 SEHNR and CDR2 FQNEAQ (reference sequence). The CDR3 is made up of 13 amino acids. V lost 5 bases and J 3 bases, leaving 10 bases between the germline ends. CDR3 bases: TGTGCCAGCAGCCTCGCAGGGGACTATGGCTACACCTTC. Translated: CASSLAGDYGYTF.

The chain couples TRBV5-1 to TRBJ1-1; 12 nucleotides line up with TRBD1. V shed 5 bases and J 2 bases; nucleotides not matched to a gene: 1. This CDR3 has 14 amino acids. Germline V lookup: CDR1 SGHRS, CDR2 YFSETQ. CDR3 residues: CASSGTGGNTEAFF. The CDR3 DNA is TGCGCCAGCAGTGGGACAGGGGGCAACACTGAAGCTTTCTTT.

The table lists this clone with a few counts. V gene TRBV30 combines with J gene TRBJ2-7; TRBD1 matches 9 bases. Germline CDR1 is GTSNPN and CDR2 is SVGIG (reference sequence). V lost 2 bases to trimming and J lost 5 bases; unmatched junction nucleotides: 10. The CDR3 runs 15 residues. CDR3 bases: TGTGCCTGGAGTCTTCCCGGACAGGGGATCAACGAGCAGTACTTC. Protein sequence: CAWSLPGQGINEQYF.

This chain links TRBV11-2 with TRBJ1-4; 7 nucleotides line up with TRBD1. The CDR3 spans 14 residues. Germline values: CDR1 SGHAT, CDR2 FQNNGV. V dropped 3 bases and J dropped 8; count of bases not matched to a gene: 6. This CDR3 is CASSFGSGGEKLFF. The CDR3, as DNA: TGTGCCAGCAGCTTCGGTTCAGGGGGGGAAAAACTGTTTTTT.

This chain uses TRBV6-1 with TRBJ1-2, with TRBD1 as a possible D gene (6 bases). The V gene lost 0 bases and the J gene lost 6 bases, with 14 bases spanning the gap. Germline V lookup: CDR1 MNHNS, CDR2 SASEGT. This CDR3 contains 15 residues. CDR3 bases: TGTGCCAGCAGTGAAGCCGCGGGGGGCCTGGATGGCTACACCTTC. The encoded protein is CASSEAAGGLDGYTF.

DNA for the CDR3: TGCGCCAGCAGTGACTCCGAGGTAGGACTCCCCTTAAGGTCCTACAATGAGCAGTTCTTC. This sequence encodes CASSDSEVGLPLRSYNEQFF. This rearrangement joins TRBV10-1 to TRBJ2-1; D may be TRBD2 (5 bases). This CDR3 spans 20 amino acids. Germline CDR1 is WNHNN and CDR2 is SYGVQD (reference sequence). Trimming removed 3 bases at V and 1 base at J, with 25 bases between.

The rearrangement links TRBV4-2 to TRBJ2-5; tentatively, D is TRBD2 (5 bases). Germline V CDR1 and CDR2: LGHNA, YNFKEQ. The CDR3 is 14 residues long. The ends were cut back, 0 bases at V and 2 bases at J, with 7 bases in the middle. CDR3 bases: TGTGCCAGCAGCCAAGAGGACTCACAAGAGACCCAGTACTTC. Translation: CASSQEDSQETQYF.

This chain links TRBV9 with TRBJ2-1; 7 nucleotides align to TRBD1. This CDR3 has 15 amino acids. V lost 0 bases and J lost 1; bases outside the gene matches: 1. CDR1 and CDR2 (germline): SGDLS, YYNGEE. Written as DNA, the CDR3 is TGTGCCAGCAGCGTAGGGGGACAGTCCTACAATGAGCAGTTCTTC. Translation: CASSVGGQSYNEQFF.

This clone was counted once. The rearrangement links TRBV28 to TRBJ1-4, with 8 bases that match TRBD1. The junction had 3 bases not matched to a gene; V was cut back by 6 bases and J by 0 bases. The CDR3 consists of 15 residues. Looked up from germline, CDR1 is MDHEN and CDR2 is SYDVKM. In DNA form, the CDR3 reads TGTGCCAGCAGCGGACAGGGAGCAACTAATGAAAAACTGTTTTTT. This translates into CASSGQGATNEKLFF.

The CDR3 is CASSSRTGPEAFF. The DNA of the CDR3 is TGTGCCAGCAGCTCCCGGACAGGCCCTGAAGCTTTCTTT. The V call is TRBV5-6, the J call TRBJ1-1; 7 bases are shared with TRBD1. CDR3 length: 13 residues. V lost 3 bases and J lost 6; bases outside the gene matches: 5. Germline values: CDR1 SGHDT, CDR2 YYEEEE.

The chain recombines TRBV2 with TRBJ1-5; TRBD1 is a possible D gene (5 bases). The germline gives CDR1 SNHLY, CDR2 FYNNEI. The CDR3 has 13 residues. V was trimmed by 6 bases and J by 3 bases, leaving 9 bases between them. Here the CDR3 DNA reads TGTGCCAGCAGCGGGGACTTCAATCAGCCCCAGCATTTT. Translating gives CASSGDFNQPQHF.

The chain has TRBV6-5 and TRBJ1-4; the match to TRBD1 covers 8 bases. Germline V CDR1 and CDR2: MNHEY, SVGAGI. V dropped 6 bases and J dropped 5; count of bases not matched to a gene: 8. This CDR3 has 15 residues. For the CDR3, the DNA is TGTGCCAGCAGATTCAGGGGGCAGGGGAATGAAAAACTGTTTTTT. Its translation is CASRFRGQGNEKLFF.

The rearrangement joins TRBV25-1 to TRBJ1-6; 9 positions match TRBD1. The CDR3 is made up of 16 amino acids. V lost 4 bases and J lost 15; bases outside the gene matches: 16. Germline loops: CDR1 MGHDK, CDR2 SYGVNS. This chain's CDR3 is CASSVSRRDRVHDLHF. The CDR3 region has the DNA TGTGCCAGCAGTGTCTCCCGCCGGGACAGGGTACATGACCTCCACTTT. Full variable domain (outside the CDR3, taken from reference TRBV25-1 and TRBJ1-6): EADIYQTPRYLVIGTGKKITLECSQTMGHDKMYWYQQDPGMELHLIHYSYGVNSTEKGDLSSESTVSRIRTEHFPLTLESARPSHTSQYLCASSVSRRDRVHDLHFGNGTRLTVT.

The rearrangement links TRBV19 to TRBJ2-7; D perhaps matches TRBD1 (5 bases). The V gene lost 4 bases and the J gene lost 5 bases, with 18 bases spanning the gap. The CDR3 loop spans 15 amino acids. Germline values: CDR1 LNHDA, CDR2 SQIVND (reference sequence). The CDR3 nucleotides read TGTGCCAGTAGTAACCCCTCGGGCCAGGGCCACGAGCAGTACTTC. It translates to CASSNPSGQGHEQYF.

This chain connects TRBV5-1 to TRBJ2-7, with D tentatively TRBD1 (6 bases). Trimming pared 4 bases from V and 2 bases from J, leaving 16 bases between. Germline V gene sequence: CDR1 SGHRS, CDR2 YFSETQ. The CDR3 loop spans 15 amino acids. As DNA, the CDR3 is TGCGCCAGCAGCCTTGGTTATGGACAGACCTACGAGCAGTACTTC. Amino acid sequence: CASSLGYGQTYEQYF.

This chain connects TRBV30 to TRBJ1-1; D is ambiguous. The germline V and J ends were trimmed by 4 bases and 0 bases, with 15 bases remaining between them. This CDR3 contains 15 residues. The germline CDR1 and CDR2 sequences are GTSNPN and SVGIG (reference sequence). In DNA form, the CDR3 reads TGTGCCTGGAAACTACCTGGACTTCTGAACACTGAAGCTTTCTTT. It specifies CAWKLPGLLNTEAFF.

The gene calls are TRBV19 and TRBJ2-7, with no clear D. Germline V lookup: CDR1 LNHDA, CDR2 SQIVND (reference sequence). This CDR3 is built from 12 residues. Trimming shortened V by 5 bases and J by 2 bases, and 7 bases separated the two germline ends. The CDR3 reads CASSAAPYEQYF. The CDR3 region has the DNA TGTGCCAGTAGTGCGGCCCCCTACGAGCAGTACTTC.